This TCR beta chain stems from a study of T cell responses to AZD1222 COVID-19 vaccine. Concerning this clone itself: Antigen: not known.

Regarding the study as a whole: Two AZD1222 administrations were followed by greater Spike-specific TCR breadth and depth.

Some clones are missing from TCRdb's copy, which holds only in-frame ones; the method was immunoSEQ multiplex PCR. This sample yields 55,000 to 75,000 clones, of which about 90% are seen a single time; 7.5% to 9.5% belongs to the top ten. J was trimmed by 3 bases and V by 2 bases; bases with no gene match: 8. The CDR3 spans 17 residues. Germline assignment: CDR1 MNHEY and CDR2 SVGEGT. The TCR was taken from an adult in good health. The sequencing used peripheral blood, collected on day 0 of AZD1222 vaccination. V and J are TRBV6-2 or TRBV6-3 and TRBJ2-1; 9 nucleotides match TRBD2. CDR3 sequence (DNA): TGTGCCAGCAGTTACCTGGCGAGACTAGCGGACTACAATGAGCAGTTCTTC. Translated: CASSYLARLADYNEQFF.